These 30 T cell receptor beta chains were all obtained from the same sample, sequenced in a study of early T cells in non-severe SARS-CoV-2 infection. TCRdb used MiXCR to reprocess the 5' RACE reads, holding one entry per CDR3 protein. The sample lists more than 65,000 distinct CDR3 sequences, approximately 14% occurring once. The starting material was whole blood, obtained at baseline. Receptor source: an adult who was a healthcare worker with PCR-confirmed SARS-CoV-2 infection or an uninfected control (not recorded which).

This clonotype was counted only a few times. The rearrangement links TRBV20-1 to TRBJ2-2; 12 bases line up with TRBD2. The CDR3 is 17 amino acids. The V and J ends lost 1 base and 5 bases, in that order; junction bases with no gene match: 8. Germline CDR1 reads DFQATT; CDR2 reads SNEGSKA (reference sequence). The CDR3 DNA sequence: TGCAGTGCTAGAGCCCAGGGACTAGCGGGCGGGACCGGGGAGCTGTTTTTT. This translates into CSARAQGLAGGTGELFF.

This clonotype was detected only a few times. The V gene is TRBV7-9, the J gene TRBJ2-2; no definite D call. CDR3 length equals 11 residues. Between the trimmed V and J ends, which lost 5 bases and 7 bases, there was a span of 5 bases. The V gene's germline CDR1 is SEHNR and CDR2 FQNEAQ (reference sequence). This chain's CDR3 is CASSPGGELFF. Written as DNA, the CDR3 is TGTGCCAGCAGCCCCGGCGGGGAGCTGTTTTTT.

This chain joins TRBV9 and TRBJ1-2; possibly TRBD1 for D (6 bases). Germline V CDR1 and CDR2: SGDLS, YYNGEE. The CDR3 is 14 amino acids. Between the trimmed V and J ends, which lost 4 bases and 5 bases, there was a span of 15 bases. The CDR3 spells CASSLRGGAYGYTF. The CDR3 DNA sequence: TGTGCCAGCAGCCTCCGGGGGGGGGCGTATGGCTACACCTTC.

The chain employs TRBV24-1 and TRBJ1-2; 8 bases fit TRBD1. The germline gives CDR1 KGHDR, CDR2 SFDVKD. This CDR3 spans 14 amino acids. The trim removed 4 bases at V and 5 bases at J, leaving 5 bases unmatched. CDR3 in amino acids: CATSEPTGEYGYTF. In DNA, the CDR3 is TGTGCCACCAGTGAGCCGACAGGGGAGTATGGCTACACCTTC.

The rearrangement joins TRBV28 to TRBJ1-2, with D perhaps TRBD1 (5 bases). The CDR3 consists of 13 residues. The V end was cut by 10 bases, the J end by 1 base, with 13 bases between. Germline loops: CDR1 MDHEN, CDR2 SYDVKM. This CDR3 reads CATVFRDNYGYTF. Here the CDR3 DNA reads TGTGCCACTGTCTTCAGGGATAACTATGGCTACACCTTC.

This clonotype appeared many times. The chain links TRBV2 to TRBJ2-1, with TRBD1 identical over 8 bases. Losses at the gene ends were 2 bases for V and 0 bases for J; bases not matched to a gene: 0. From germline, CDR1 is SNHLY and CDR2 FYNNEI. The CDR3 runs 15 residues. CDR3 sequence (DNA): TGTGCCAGCAGTGAACAGGGGGCCTCCTACAATGAGCAGTTCTTC. It yields the protein CASSEQGASYNEQFF.

The J gene is TRBJ1-4, the V gene TRBV12-3 or TRBV12-4; 8 nucleotides match TRBD1. There are 15 residues in the CDR3. Trimming took 3 bases from V and 4 from J; bases not matched to a gene: 4. The CDR3 bases are TGTGCCAGCAGTTTCCGGACAGGGCTTAATGAAAAACTGTTTTTT. It yields the protein CASSFRTGLNEKLFF.

This clonotype appeared many times. CDR3 bases: TGTGCCACCAGTGACCCCGGACAGGGTGGGTACGAGCAGTACTTC. It encodes CATSDPGQGGYEQYF. The rearrangement uses TRBV24-1 and TRBJ2-7; 8 positions match TRBD1. CDR3 length: 15 residues. The J segment lost 4 bases and the V segment lost 4 bases, leaving 8 bases of the junction unmatched. Germline V gene sequence: CDR1 KGHDR, CDR2 SFDVKD.

By sample share, this clonotype is medium-sized. The chain is built from TRBV20-1 and TRBJ2-7; 7 bases agree with TRBD2. V shed 3 bases and J 3 bases; nucleotides not matched to a gene: 8. The germline gives CDR1 DFQATT, CDR2 SNEGSKA (reference sequence). This CDR3 contains 14 residues. CDR3 amino acids: CSASPSGANYEQYF. The CDR3 region has the DNA TGCAGTGCTAGCCCTAGCGGAGCTAACTACGAGCAGTACTTC.

This CDR3 reads CASSPGPIHGYTF. The CDR3 DNA reads as TGTGCCAGCAGTCCAGGCCCGATCCATGGCTACACCTTC. V is TRBV7-6 and J is TRBJ1-2; unclear D gene. CDR3 length: 13 residues. In germline, CDR1 is SGHVS, CDR2 FNYEAQ. Trimming stripped 6 bases from V and 6 bases from J, with 14 bases between.

This clonotype was picked up a small number of times. V and J are TRBV10-3 and TRBJ2-5; possible D gene TRBD1, 5 bases. CDR1 and CDR2 (germline): ENHRY, SYGVKD. The CDR3 runs to 13 residues. V was shortened by 4 bases and J by 4 bases, with 10 bases between the two germline ends. The CDR3 DNA reads as TGTGCCATCAGTGCTTTGACAGCAGAGACCCAGTACTTC. It codes for CAISALTAETQYF.

This clonotype was counted a few times. The rearrangement links TRBV6-5 to TRBJ2-7, with a possible D match to TRBD2 (5 bases). The V gene's germline CDR1 is MNHEY and CDR2 SVGAGI. Trimming left V 5 bases short and J 6 bases short, with 14 bases between. CDR3 size: 13 residues. The CDR3 region has the DNA TGTGCCAGCAGTGACCCCCCTCGGGGCGAGCAGTACTTC. Amino acid sequence: CASSDPPRGEQYF.

This clonotype has at least ten counts. The chain links TRBV9 to TRBJ1-6, with TRBD1 identical over 7 bases. The CDR3 spans 15 residues. The V gene's germline CDR1 is SGDLS and CDR2 YYNGEE. Trimming removed 3 bases from V and 5 bases from J; junction bases left unmatched: 5. The CDR3 bases are TGTGCCAGCAGCGCTCCGGGACAGAATAATTCACCCCTCCACTTT. Amino acids: CASSAPGQNNSPLHF.

This clonotype was seen a handful of times. The rearrangement links TRBV27 to TRBJ2-3; 11 nucleotides agree with TRBD2. Germline CDR1 MNHEY, CDR2 SMNVEV (reference sequence). Losses at the gene ends were 2 bases for V and 2 bases for J; bases not matched to a gene: 6. The CDR3 is 17 residues long. CDR3 loop: CASSLNRLAGTTDTQYF. DNA of the CDR3: TGTGCCAGCAGTTTAAACCGACTAGCGGGAACCACAGATACGCAGTATTTT.

This clonotype was detected only a few times. The junction shows a germline mismatch at one end, possibly a read error. The rearrangement uses TRBV12-3 or TRBV12-4 and TRBJ1-2; D uncertain. The CDR3 has 11 amino acids. The CDR3 here is CASSFNFGYTF. The DNA of the CDR3 is TGTGCCAGCAGTTTCAACTTTGGCTACACCTTC.

The sample holds a few counts of this clonotype. The genes are TRBV10-1 and TRBJ2-1; 7 nucleotides agree with TRBD2. The CDR3 has 15 amino acids. V dropped 2 bases and J dropped 4; count of bases not matched to a gene: 5. Germline CDR1 WNHNN, CDR2 SYGVQD (reference sequence). CDR3 DNA: TGCGCCAGCAGTGAGGGGCTAGCGGAGTACAATGAGCAGTTCTTC. Translation gives CASSEGLAEYNEQFF.

This chain joins TRBV14 and TRBJ2-2, with 7 nucleotides matching TRBD1. Germline V gives CDR1 SGHDN, CDR2 FVKESK. The CDR3 is made up of 15 amino acids. V was clipped by 4 bases and J by 4 bases; unmatched bases: 6. The CDR3 protein is CASSPRQGITGELFF. Written as DNA, the CDR3 is TGTGCCAGCAGCCCCCGACAGGGAATCACCGGGGAGCTGTTTTTT.

Many counts were recorded for this clonotype. The chain couples TRBV28 to TRBJ2-7; TRBD1 matches 7 bases. The germline gives CDR1 MDHEN, CDR2 SYDVKM. The CDR3 is made up of 15 amino acids. V trimming: 6 bases; J trimming: 7 bases; junction bases outside the gene matches: 15. DNA for the CDR3: TGTGCCAGCAGCCCCCGTGGACAGGCGGCGGAGGAGCAGTACTTC. Protein sequence: CASSPRGQAAEEQYF.

V usage is TRBV19 and J usage is TRBJ1-2; D not resolved. The CDR3 is made up of 17 amino acids. V was pared by 0 bases and J by 8 bases, with 22 bases between. Germline-derived CDR1 and CDR2 are LNHDA and SQIVND (reference sequence). CDR3 DNA: TGTGCCAGTAGTATAGATCTGCACAGATCGGCCCCCTTGGGCTACACCTTC. This gives the protein CASSIDLHRSAPLGYTF.

The J gene is TRBJ1-2, the V gene TRBV27, with TRBD1 matching over 9 bases. CDR1 MNHEY and CDR2 SMNVEV come from the germline V gene (reference sequence). The CDR3 runs to 14 residues. After removal of 1 base from V and 7 bases from J, the junction contained 4 bases not matched to a gene. The CDR3 bases are TGTGCCAGCAGTTTATTCGGGACAGGGAGTGGCTACACCTTC. Translated: CASSLFGTGSGYTF.

This clonotype was seen a handful of times. The genes are TRBV24-1 and TRBJ2-2; maybe TRBD2 (5 bases). Germline loops: CDR1 KGHDR, CDR2 SFDVKD. There are 16 residues in the CDR3. The germline V and J ends were trimmed by 4 bases and 5 bases, with 16 bases remaining between them. The CDR3 region is CATSDGRPGLTGELFF. DNA for the CDR3: TGTGCCACCAGTGACGGGCGTCCGGGATTAACCGGGGAGCTGTTTTTT.

In this sample, this clonotype turned up a few times. This rearrangement joins TRBV29-1 to TRBJ2-7; a weak D match, TRBD1 (6 bases). The CDR3 runs 14 residues. V was shortened by 4 bases and J by 2 bases, with 15 bases between the two germline ends. Germline V gene lookup returns CDR1 SQVTM and CDR2 ANQGSEA. The CDR3 reads CSVGVRGSPYEQYF. The CDR3 bases are TGCAGCGTTGGGGTCAGGGGAAGTCCCTACGAGCAGTACTTC.

This clonotype has more than one count but fewer than ten. The chain joins TRBV13 to TRBJ2-3; D unclear. Looked up from germline, CDR1 is PRHDT and CDR2 is FYEKMQ (reference sequence). CDR3 length equals 16 residues. Trimming shortened V by 5 bases and J by 2 bases, and 17 bases separated the two germline ends. DNA for the CDR3: TGTGCCAGCAGCCCCCCGTGGGGAACCCCCACAGATACGCAGTATTTT. This gives the protein CASSPPWGTPTDTQYF.

There are many counts of this clonotype. The chain couples TRBV5-4 to TRBJ2-1, with no clear D. Germline assignment: CDR1 SGHNT and CDR2 YYREEE (reference sequence). Trimming took off 4 bases at V and 6 bases at J, with 14 bases between the two ends. The CDR3 runs 14 residues. As DNA, the CDR3 is TGTGCCAGCAGCCCCTCTGCGTTGGGCAATGAGCAGTTCTTC. Amino acid sequence: CASSPSALGNEQFF.

The chain couples TRBV7-6 to TRBJ2-3, with D uncertain. Germline lookup yields CDR1 SGHVS and CDR2 FNYEAQ. This CDR3 region has 15 residues. V was cut by 0 bases and J by 1 base, with 8 bases left in between. CDR3: CASSLAVVRTDTQYF. CDR3 in DNA: TGTGCCAGCAGCTTAGCAGTCGTCCGCACAGATACGCAGTATTTT.

Comments on this clonotype: This may come from a read error, since a much larger clone is one base off. The chain employs TRBV6-4 and TRBJ1-1; D might be TRBD1 (6 bases). This CDR3 has 13 residues. The germline V gene encodes CDR1 MRHNA and CDR2 SNTAGT. The germline V and J ends were trimmed by 5 bases and 1 base, with 8 bases remaining between them. The CDR3 spells CASSQQGNTEAFF. The CDR3 bases are TGTGCCAGCAGTCAACAGGGGAACACTGAAGCTTTCTTT.

This clonotype occurred a few times. The CDR3 DNA reads TGTGCCAGCAGCAAAGAGGACAAATTTGGCACCGGGGAGCTGTTTTTT. Encoded protein: CASSKEDKFGTGELFF. The V call is TRBV21-1, the J call TRBJ2-2; the table assigns TRBD1, which was not confirmed against the DNA. TRBV21-1 is noted as a pseudogene. The length of the CDR3 is 16 residues.

The chain carries TRBV19 and TRBJ2-7; no definite D call. V lost 1 base, J lost 3 bases, and 7 bases lay in between. There are 13 residues in the CDR3. Germline-derived CDR1 and CDR2 are LNHDA and SQIVND (reference sequence). CDR3 nucleotides: TGTGCCAGTAGTATAGCGGGCCGCTACGAGCAGTACTTC. This gives the protein CASSIAGRYEQYF.

This clonotype was seen more than once but under ten times. The V gene is TRBV7-2, the J gene TRBJ2-2, with a possible D match to TRBD2 (6 bases). CDR1 is SGHTA, CDR2 FQGNSA, per germline. CDR3 length: 17 residues. Trimming pared 5 bases from V and 2 bases from J, leaving 18 bases between. The CDR3 is CASSPSRTGVNTGELFF. The CDR3 nucleotides read TGTGCCAGCAGCCCGTCTCGGACGGGAGTAAACACCGGGGAGCTGTTTTTT.

The V and J genes are TRBV18 and TRBJ2-7; D may be TRBD1 or TRBD2 (6 bases each). The CDR3 runs to 15 residues. Deletions cut 2 bases from V and 3 bases from J, with 14 bases between. From germline, CDR1 is KGHSH and CDR2 LQKENI. The CDR3 sequence: CASSPERRDNYEQYF. The CDR3 nucleotides read TGTGCCAGCTCACCAGAGAGGCGGGACAACTACGAGCAGTACTTC.